This T cell receptor beta chain was retrieved from a study of T cell changes during pregnancy in multiple sclerosis. Using immunoSEQ multiplex PCR, the repertoire was profiled, and TCRdb retains in-frame clones only, with some absent. Here the sample spans fewer than 65,000 clones, roughly 90% being singletons. The sequenced sample was peripheral blood, obtained in the first trimester of pregnancy. The sequence derives from a female donor in good health, enrolled as a control in a pregnancy study.

The CDR3 nucleotides are TGTGCCAGCAGGTCCCCCCGGACAGCTTATAATTCACCCCTCCACTTT. It codes for CASRSPRTAYNSPLHF. The chain links TRBV6-6 to TRBJ1-6; D is perhaps TRBD1 (6 bases). V shed 6 bases and J shed 4 bases, with 16 bases lying between them. Germline assignment: CDR1 MNHNY and CDR2 SVGAGI (reference sequence). CDR3 length: 16 amino acids.